These 22 T cell receptor beta chains were all obtained from the same sample, sequenced in a study of beta chain features in type 1 diabetes. Broader study findings: Type 1 diabetes patients had TCRB CDR3s that were shorter (moderately but significantly so) in all four CD4+ subsets.

What was sequenced were expressed TCRB transcripts, since all of the isolated RNA had been reverse transcribed. Clones were sequenced by immunoSEQ multiplex PCR, and TCRdb holds only the in-frame ones, with some missing. This sample has some 660,000 clones; about 14% occur once, and the top ten carry 0.035% to 0.045%. These receptors have no identified antigens. Sequencing used naive CD4+ T cells from blood. These receptors all come from a young man with type 1 diabetes.

This clone has just a few counts. Here the CDR3 DNA reads TGTGCCAGCAGTTCAGGACAGGGGGGGAATCAGCCCCAGCATTTT. Its translation is CASSSGQGGNQPQHF. The rearrangement uses TRBV28 and TRBJ1-5, with 10 bases aligning to TRBD1. The CDR3 totals 15 residues. Per the germline V gene, CDR1 is MDHEN and CDR2 is SYDVKM. With V trimmed by 4 bases and J by 4 bases, 4 bases remained unmatched.

This clone showed up just a few times. The chain combines TRBV2 with TRBJ2-5; no clear D gene. There are 12 residues in the CDR3. The V and J ends lost 7 bases and 4 bases respectively, with 10 bases between them. Per germline, CDR1 SNHLY and CDR2 FYNNEI. CDR3 sequence: CASIPLGETQYF. In DNA form, the CDR3 reads TGTGCCAGCATTCCCCTGGGAGAGACCCAGTACTTC.

This clone has just a few counts. CDR3: CASTSSGNTIYF. CDR3 sequence (DNA): TGTGCCAGCACGTCTTCTGGAAACACCATATATTTT. The rearrangement uses TRBV2 and TRBJ1-3, with D unclear. The CDR3 runs to 12 residues. Trimming took 7 bases from V and 1 from J, leaving 5 bases between them. The germline V gene has CDR1 SNHLY and CDR2 FYNNEI. Based on the CDR3 plus reference TRBV2 and TRBJ1-3, the full variable domain is EPEVTQTPSHQVTQMGQEVILRCVPISNHLYFYWYRQILGQKVEFLVSFYNNEISEKSEIFDDQFSVERPDGSNFTLKIRSTKLEDSAMYFCASTSSGNTIYFGEGSWLTVV.

This clone appeared a few times. The V and J genes are TRBV7-8 and TRBJ1-5, with 9 bases lining up with TRBD1. Germline V CDR1 and CDR2: SGHVS, FQNEAQ. The CDR3 is made up of 17 amino acids. Trimming at V came to 5 bases and at J to 6 bases, leaving 14 bases not matched to a gene. The CDR3 DNA reads TGTGCCAGCAGCCTAGGACAGGGGAGGATTCCGGGTCAGCCCCAGCATTTT. Amino acid sequence: CASSLGQGRIPGQPQHF.

The chain carries TRBV6-1 and TRBJ2-6; TRBD2 is a possible D gene (6 bases). Germline-derived CDR1 and CDR2 are MNHNS and SASEGT. The CDR3 sequence is 15 residues long. Trimming removed 5 bases at V and 1 base at J, with 9 bases between. CDR3 in DNA: TGTGCCAGCAGTCCCGGGACTTCTGGGGCCAACGTCCTGACTTTC. Amino acids: CASSPGTSGANVLTF.

This clone turned up a few times. Different DNA sequences within this sample yield the same CDR3. The V call is TRBV29-1, the J call TRBJ2-7; 7 bases line up with TRBD1. V lost 4 bases to trimming and J lost 3 bases; unmatched junction nucleotides: 0. This CDR3 contains 11 residues. In germline, CDR1 is SQVTM, CDR2 ANQGSEA. Here the CDR3 reads CSVGDSYEQYF. In nucleotides, the CDR3 is TGCAGCGTTGGGGACAGCTACGAGCAGTACTTC.

This chain connects TRBV30 to TRBJ1-2; 8 bases match TRBD1. The trim removed 1 base at V and 4 bases at J, leaving 5 bases unmatched. Germline V gene lookup returns CDR1 GTSNPN and CDR2 SVGIG (reference sequence). This CDR3 is built from 14 residues. CDR3: CAWSAYGQGYGYTF. The CDR3, as DNA: TGTGCCTGGAGTGCTTACGGACAGGGCTATGGCTACACCTTC.

This clone was picked up a small number of times. The V gene is TRBV18, the J gene TRBJ2-5; no clear D. The V and J ends lost 4 bases and 2 bases respectively, with 14 bases between them. Germline lookup yields CDR1 KGHSH and CDR2 LQKENI. The CDR3 runs 15 residues. CDR3 DNA: TGTGCCAGCTCACGCCAAGAAACAGCTCAAGAGACCCAGTACTTC. Amino acid sequence: CASSRQETAQETQYF.

The rearrangement links TRBV7-9 to TRBJ1-1, with D unresolved. Germline CDR1 and CDR2: SEHNR and FQNEAQ (reference sequence). This CDR3 contains 12 residues. V lost 0 bases to trimming and J lost 11 bases, with 10 bases between them. CDR3: CASSLANYGAFF. DNA for the CDR3: TGTGCCAGCAGCTTAGCTAACTACGGGGCTTTCTTT.

In this sample, this clone turned up a few times. This chain connects TRBV29-1 to TRBJ2-5; a weak D match, TRBD1 (6 bases). Germline V gives CDR1 SQVTM, CDR2 ANQGSEA. Trimming took off 8 bases at V and 5 bases at J, with 21 bases between the two ends. This CDR3 has 14 amino acids. CDR3 loop: CSSSTFRQGETQYF. The CDR3 nucleotides read TGCAGCTCCTCCACCTTCCGGCAGGGGGAGACCCAGTACTTC.

This clone was counted only a few times. The V call is TRBV7-2, the J call TRBJ2-5; D is uncertain. This CDR3 is built from 15 residues. Between the trimmed V and J ends, which lost 1 base and 2 bases, there was a span of 11 bases. Germline V gene sequence: CDR1 SGHTA, CDR2 FQGNSA. In DNA form, the CDR3 reads TGTGCCAGCAGCTTAGTAACGCCCGGGCAAGAGACCCAGTACTTC. Translation: CASSLVTPGQETQYF.

The chain is built from TRBV18 and TRBJ2-1; the D call may be TRBD1 or TRBD2 (5 bases each). The germline V and J ends were trimmed by 2 bases and 10 bases, with 12 bases remaining between them. This CDR3 has 13 residues. The germline gives CDR1 KGHSH, CDR2 LQKENI. CDR3 amino acids: CASSPEGLVEQFF. CDR3 bases: TGTGCCAGCTCACCAGAGGGGCTGGTCGAGCAGTTCTTC.

This clone has a single count. The chain employs TRBV6-5 and TRBJ2-7, with a weak D call TRBD1 (6 bases). The CDR3 totals 13 residues. Germline CDR1 and CDR2: MNHEY and SVGAGI. The V end lost 10 bases, the J end lost 3 bases, and 16 bases lay between the germline ends. This CDR3 reads CATRRGRDYEQYF. As DNA, the CDR3 is TGTGCCACCCGAAGGGGGAGAGACTACGAGCAGTACTTC.

This clone was seen more than once but under ten times. The genes are TRBV4-2 and TRBJ2-2; D not resolved. The CDR3 sequence is 14 residues long. Germline V gene lookup returns CDR1 LGHNA and CDR2 YNFKEQ. Trimming stripped 0 bases from V and 4 bases from J, with 6 bases between. The CDR3 DNA reads TGTGCCAGCAGCCAAGATCCCCGCACCGGGGAGCTGTTTTTT. Amino acid sequence: CASSQDPRTGELFF.

The CDR3 reads CASSGAASSYNEQFF. Written as DNA, the CDR3 is TGTGCCAGCAGCGGGGCGGCGAGCTCCTACAATGAGCAGTTCTTC. This sequence joins TRBV11-2 and TRBJ2-1; D possibly corresponds to TRBD1 (5 bases). The CDR3 is 15 amino acids. Trimming took off 5 bases at V and 0 bases at J, with 11 bases between the two ends. Germline V gene lookup returns CDR1 SGHAT and CDR2 FQNNGV.

The V and J genes are TRBV29-1 and TRBJ1-1; TRBD1 agrees at 8 bases. V trimming: 6 bases; J trimming: 3 bases; junction bases outside the gene matches: 6. The CDR3 is 13 residues long. In germline, CDR1 is SQVTM, CDR2 ANQGSEA. CDR3 sequence: CSVSRGPDTEAFF. The CDR3, as DNA: TGCAGCGTGTCCAGGGGGCCGGACACTGAAGCTTTCTTT.

This sequence joins TRBV7-9 and TRBJ1-4, with D unclear. The V gene's germline CDR1 is SEHNR and CDR2 FQNEAQ (reference sequence). There are 14 residues in the CDR3. V lost 2 bases and J lost 5, with 9 bases in between. The CDR3 spells CASSLSRRNEKLFF. In nucleotides, the CDR3 is TGTGCCAGCAGCTTAAGCAGGAGAAATGAAAAACTGTTTTTT. The complete variable domain, with remaining parts taken from reference TRBV7-9 and TRBJ1-4, reads DTGVSQNPRHKITKRGQNVTFRCDPISEHNRLYWYRQTLGQGPEFLTYFQNEAQLEKSRLLSDRFSAERPKGSFSTLEIQRTEQGDSAMYLCASSLSRRNEKLFFGSGTQLSVL.

This clone was counted between two and nine times. Other DNA sequences in this specimen translate into the identical CDR3. CDR3 DNA: TGTGCCAGCAGCGTAGGGTGGGGCACTGAAGCTTTCTTT. This translates into CASSVGWGTEAFF. The chain carries TRBV9 and TRBJ1-1; D is unresolved. The CDR3 spans 13 residues. V was trimmed by 0 bases and J by 4 bases, leaving 7 bases between them. Germline V gene lookup returns CDR1 SGDLS and CDR2 YYNGEE.

The V call is TRBV7-2, the J call TRBJ2-3, with 8 nucleotides matching TRBD2. V trimming: 5 bases; J trimming: 0 bases; junction bases outside the gene matches: 10. The CDR3 has 17 residues. CDR1 and CDR2 (germline): SGHTA, FQGNSA. The CDR3 protein is CASSPYSGGASTDTQYF. Written as DNA, the CDR3 is TGTGCCAGCAGCCCCTATTCCGGGGGGGCCAGCACAGATACGCAGTATTTT.

There are a few counts of this clone. The chain uses TRBV28 and TRBJ2-1; perhaps TRBD1 as D (5 bases). The germline V and J ends were trimmed by 5 bases and 7 bases, with 18 bases remaining between them. CDR3 length: 15 residues. In germline, CDR1 is MDHEN, CDR2 SYDVKM. CDR3: CASSTLPYGANEQFF. The DNA of the CDR3 is TGTGCCAGCAGTACCCTCCCGTATGGGGCAAATGAGCAGTTCTTC.

This sequence joins TRBV30 and TRBJ1-3; D uncertain. Between the trimmed V and J ends, which lost 4 bases and 0 bases, there was a span of 1 base. The V gene's germline CDR1 is GTSNPN and CDR2 SVGIG (reference sequence). This CDR3 region has 11 residues. CDR3 coding DNA: TGTGCCTGGAACTCTGGAAACACCATATATTTT. Protein sequence: CAWNSGNTIYF.

A few counts support this clone. The rearrangement joins TRBV20-1 to TRBJ2-7, with TRBD2 matching 7 bases. Per the germline V gene, CDR1 is DFQATT and CDR2 is SNEGSKA (reference sequence). The length of the CDR3 is 11 residues. The V segment lost 3 bases and the J segment 5 bases; nucleotides outside the gene matches: 1. The CDR3: CSASGRNEQYF. In nucleotides, the CDR3 is TGCAGTGCTAGCGGGAGGAACGAGCAGTACTTC.